The source of this TCR beta chain is a study of T cell responses to AZD1222 COVID-19 vaccine. The CDR3 sequence is 15 residues long. V was clipped by 1 base and J by 12 bases, with 22 bases between them. The germline V gene has CDR1 SGHTA and CDR2 FQGNSA. The method was immunoSEQ multiplex PCR; TCRdb's version includes in-frame clones alone and lacks a portion of them. The sample holds over 75,000 clones, around 90% seen once. V gene TRBV7-2 combines with J gene TRBJ2-7; D is ambiguous. Here the sequenced sample was peripheral blood, taken on day 0 of AZD1222 vaccination. The TCR comes from an adult in good health. CDR3 residues: CASSLGGLPGYEPYF. CDR3 coding DNA: TGTGCCAGCAGCTTAGGTGGGCTACCGGGCTACGAACCGTACTTC.